This T cell receptor (beta chain) was obtained from a study of cytomegalovirus exposure and HLA in healthy donors. This clone was picked up a small number of times. The V and J ends lost 3 bases and 8 bases respectively, with 19 bases between them. The CDR3 length is 15 residues. Germline assignment: CDR1 SEHNR and CDR2 FQNEAQ (reference sequence). Clones were read by immunoSEQ multiplex PCR, and TCRdb kept only the in-frame ones, dropping some. The sample holds 150,000 or so clones, around 88% seen once. The genes are TRBV7-9 and TRBJ1-2, with D uncertain. The sequence was collected from a man aged 18-30 years in good health and CMV-seropositive. Sequencing used PBMCs. DNA of the CDR3: TGTGCCAGCAGCTTTCTTCCCAGATACAAGATGGGCTACACCTTC. Its translation is CASSFLPRYKMGYTF.